The 19 T cell receptor beta chains below all came from one sample that was sequenced in a study of CD8 T cells in ankylosing spondylitis. TCRdb independently ran MiXCR on the 5' RACE reads; one entry per CDR3 protein. The table lists 130,000 or so distinct CDR3 sequences, more than 6.5% of them singletons. Sequencing used blood, either unsorted or a sorted T cell fraction (not recorded which). The receptors originated from a male donor with ankylosing spondylitis or in good health (not recorded which).

This clonotype has a count of ten or more. The chain is built from TRBV29-1 and TRBJ1-3, with D possibly matching TRBD1 (5 bases). CDR3 size: 13 residues. V gave up 7 bases and J gave up 2 bases, with 12 bases separating them. Germline CDR1 reads SQVTM; CDR2 reads ANQGSEA. CDR3 nucleotide sequence: TGCAGCGCCCGAGAGGGACCTGGAAACACCATATATTTT. Protein product: CSAREGPGNTIYF.

As DNA, the CDR3 is TGTGCCAGCTCACCGGAATCCGGCTGGGGTCAGCCCCAGCATTTT. Encoded protein: CASSPESGWGQPQHF. This chain uses TRBV18 with TRBJ1-5; D remains unclear. CDR3 length equals 15 residues. The ends were cut back, 3 bases at V and 6 bases at J, with 15 bases in the middle. The V gene's germline CDR1 is KGHSH and CDR2 LQKENI.

This clonotype was observed at least ten times. J is TRBJ2-7 and V is TRBV12-3 or TRBV12-4, with D tentatively TRBD2 (6 bases). Trimming left V 6 bases short and J 1 base short, with 19 bases between. The CDR3 has 16 residues. The CDR3 region is CASRESAGFPSYEQYF. In DNA form, the CDR3 reads TGTGCCAGCAGGGAATCAGCGGGCTTCCCTTCCTACGAGCAGTACTTC.

This clonotype was seen many times. The chain uses TRBV29-1 and TRBJ1-2; D gene unclear. V was clipped by 4 bases and J by 6 bases, with 9 bases between them. The CDR3 loop spans 11 amino acids. Per the germline V gene, CDR1 is SQVTM and CDR2 is ANQGSEA. The CDR3 region is CSVGKENGYTF. Written as DNA, the CDR3 is TGCAGCGTTGGAAAAGAGAATGGCTACACCTTC.

This chain joins TRBV5-1 and TRBJ1-4; 8 nucleotides line up with TRBD1. The CDR3 has 15 residues. V lost 4 bases to trimming and J lost 8 bases; unmatched junction nucleotides: 10. The V gene's germline CDR1 is SGHRS and CDR2 YFSETQ. The CDR3 region has the DNA TGCGCCAGCAGCCAGGACAGGGCTACTTCGGAAAAACTGTTTTTT. Protein sequence: CASSQDRATSEKLFF. The variable domain in full, completed from reference TRBV5-1 and TRBJ1-4, reads KAGVTQTPRYLIKTRGQQVTLSCSPISGHRSVSWYQQTPGQGLQFLFEYFSETQRNKGNFPGRFSGRQFSNSRSEMNVSTLELGDSALYLCASSQDRATSEKLFFGSGTQLSVL.

This clonotype showed up just once. The rearrangement joins TRBV7-2 to TRBJ2-3; D gene ambiguous. CDR3 size: 13 residues. Germline CDR1 and CDR2: SGHTA and FQGNSA. Trimming shortened V by 3 bases and J by 4 bases, and 8 bases separated the two germline ends. The CDR3 coding sequence is TGTGCCAGCAGCTTTGAGCTAGCAGATACGCAGTATTTT. It codes for CASSFELADTQYF.

A few counts support this clonotype. The chain combines TRBV28 with TRBJ2-3; 10 nucleotides align to TRBD2. The length of the CDR3 is 15 residues. V was clipped by 4 bases and J by 3 bases; unmatched bases: 4. Looked up from germline, CDR1 is MDHEN and CDR2 is SYDVKM. CDR3 region: CASSSPTSGTDTQYF. The DNA of the CDR3 is TGTGCCAGCAGTTCCCCGACTAGCGGGACAGATACGCAGTATTTT.

CDR3 in DNA: TGTGCCAGCAGCCCGGACTGGACCGGGGAGCTGTTTTTT. It specifies CASSPDWTGELFF. V gene TRBV3-1 combines with J gene TRBJ2-2; tentative D call: TRBD2 (5 bases). Germline CDR1 LGHDT, CDR2 YNNKEL (reference sequence). V lost 4 bases to trimming and J lost 5 bases, with 8 bases between them. The CDR3 extends over 13 amino acids.

Ten or more counts support this clonotype. The V call is TRBV12-3 or TRBV12-4, the J call TRBJ1-5; TRBD1 aligns across 8 bases. This CDR3 is built from 15 residues. J was trimmed by 5 bases and V by 3 bases; bases with no gene match: 6. The CDR3 reads CASSLVTGVYQPQHF. The CDR3 DNA reads as TGTGCCAGCAGTTTGGTGACAGGGGTTTATCAGCCCCAGCATTTT.

This clonotype was counted ten times or more. The genes are TRBV7-8 and TRBJ1-5; D not resolved. The CDR3 has 14 amino acids. The V end lost 3 bases, the J end lost 3 bases, and 9 bases lay between the germline ends. The V gene's germline CDR1 is SGHVS and CDR2 FQNEAQ. The CDR3 is CASSLNWDNQPQHF. As DNA, the CDR3 is TGTGCCAGCAGCTTGAATTGGGACAATCAGCCCCAGCATTTT.

This clonotype has just a few counts. The J gene is TRBJ1-2, the V gene TRBV18; TRBD1 agrees at 8 bases. Germline-derived CDR1 and CDR2 are KGHSH and LQKENI. This CDR3 contains 14 residues. V gave up 2 bases and J gave up 6 bases; unmatched junction bases: 5. The CDR3 loop reads CASSPGQGAHGYTF. CDR3 in DNA: TGTGCCAGCTCACCAGGCCAGGGGGCGCATGGCTACACCTTC.

This clonotype came up many times. Here the CDR3 reads CASSLDGTGTIITF. The CDR3 coding sequence is TGTGCCAGCAGCTTAGATGGGACAGGGACCATAATCACCTTC. The chain employs TRBV7-8 and TRBJ1-2; 9 bases are shared with TRBD1. Germline V gene sequence: CDR1 SGHVS, CDR2 FQNEAQ. With 1 base clipped from V and 13 bases from J, the junction kept 10 bases outside the gene matches. The CDR3 loop spans 14 amino acids.

The chain carries TRBV3-1 and TRBJ2-3; D unclear. Germline CDR1 reads LGHDT; CDR2 reads YNNKEL (reference sequence). V was cut by 0 bases and J by 7 bases, with 5 bases left in between. The CDR3 runs to 12 residues. The CDR3 region is CASSQDRYTQYF. CDR3 nucleotides: TGTGCCAGCAGCCAAGACAGATATACGCAGTATTTT.

This clonotype was observed at least ten times. This chain connects TRBV6-2 or TRBV6-3 to TRBJ2-7; 11 nucleotides match TRBD2. CDR3 length equals 15 residues. The germline V gene encodes CDR1 MNHEY and CDR2 SVGEGT. The junction had 4 bases not matched to a gene; V was cut back by 5 bases and J by 1 base. The CDR3 bases are TGTGCCAGCAGTAGGGGACTAGCGGAATCCTACGAGCAGTACTTC. Its translation is CASSRGLAESYEQYF.

This clonotype was detected many times. V and J are TRBV27 and TRBJ2-1, with 10 bases matching TRBD2. Germline CDR1 MNHEY, CDR2 SMNVEV (reference sequence). This CDR3 comprises 17 residues. Trimming removed 5 bases from V and 10 bases from J; junction bases left unmatched: 17. CDR3 loop: CASSKPLAGVFPSEQFF. The CDR3 region has the DNA TGTGCCAGCAGTAAACCTCTAGCGGGAGTTTTCCCCAGCGAGCAGTTCTTC.

A few counts support this clonotype. This could be a read error, since a much larger clone is one nucleotide away. V usage is TRBV7-2 and J usage is TRBJ2-3, with 8 bases that match TRBD2. This CDR3 is built from 16 residues. J lost 3 bases, V lost 3 bases, and 8 bases had no gene match. Germline CDR1 reads SGHTA; CDR2 reads FQGNSA. DNA for the CDR3: TGTGCCAGCAGCTTCCTTTCCGGGGGGGTTACAGATACGCAGTATTTT. It yields the protein CASSFLSGGVTDTQYF. The full variable domain, completed using reference TRBV7-2 and TRBJ2-3, is GAGVSQSPSNKVTEKGKDVELRCDPISGHTALYWYRQSLGQGLEFLIYFQGNSAPDKSGLPSDRFSAERTGGSVSTLTIQRTQQEDSAVYLCASSFLSGGVTDTQYFGPGTRLTVL.

At least ten counts were recorded for this clonotype. The CDR3 DNA follows: TGCGCCAGCAGCTTTTTAGGAGACCCAGGAGCCTACGAGCAGTACTTC. As protein: CASSFLGDPGAYEQYF. V and J are TRBV5-1 and TRBJ2-7; no clear D gene. Trimming pared 2 bases from V and 2 bases from J, leaving 17 bases between. Germline assignment: CDR1 SGHRS and CDR2 YFSETQ. CDR3 length equals 16 residues.

This clonotype appeared many times. V usage is TRBV12-3 or TRBV12-4 and J usage is TRBJ1-1; D is undetermined. The CDR3 consists of 13 residues. Between the trimmed V and J ends, which lost 6 bases and 5 bases, there was a span of 13 bases. CDR3 amino acids: CASSTSWRTEAFF. For the CDR3, the DNA is TGTGCCAGCAGCACCTCGTGGAGGACTGAAGCTTTCTTT.

This clonotype was observed at least ten times. The J gene is TRBJ2-1, the V gene TRBV7-2; 8 bases agree with TRBD2. V dropped 2 bases and J dropped 9; count of bases not matched to a gene: 6. Looked up from germline, CDR1 is SGHTA and CDR2 is FQGNSA. CDR3 length equals 14 residues. The CDR3 sequence: CASSLRYSGAEQFF. The CDR3, as DNA: TGTGCCAGCAGCTTAAGGTATAGCGGGGCTGAGCAGTTCTTC.